Below, 19 T cell receptor beta chains from the same sample are listed, as sequenced in a study of T cell changes during pregnancy in multiple sclerosis. The assay was immunoSEQ multiplex PCR, and TCRdb's table has in-frame clones only and misses some. This sample has 65,000 to 85,000 clones, with 94% found just once. This material consisted of CD4+ T cells from peripheral blood mononuclear cells, taken after pregnancy. These receptors were collected from a female donor with multiple sclerosis, enrolled in a pregnancy study.

This clone came up a few times. The chain has TRBV10-3 and TRBJ2-1; possibly TRBD1 for D (6 bases). CDR1 is ENHRY and CDR2 is SYGVKD in the germline V gene. The CDR3 contains 13 residues. Trimming removed 6 bases at V and 5 bases at J, with 11 bases between. This CDR3 reads CAISLRQDNEQFF. The CDR3 nucleotides read TGTGCCATCAGCCTTCGACAGGACAATGAGCAGTTCTTC.

The J gene is TRBJ2-7, the V gene TRBV28; 12 positions agree with TRBD1. Losses at the gene ends were 6 bases for V and 1 base for J; bases not matched to a gene: 10. The CDR3 covers 17 residues. Germline values: CDR1 MDHEN, CDR2 SYDVKM. This CDR3 is CASSPGQGAHPSYEQYF. CDR3 nucleotide sequence: TGTGCCAGCAGCCCGGGACAGGGGGCCCACCCATCCTACGAGCAGTACTTC.

The chain joins TRBV7-6 to TRBJ2-2; no firm D call. The CDR3 contains 15 residues. Trimming shortened V by 1 base and J by 0 bases, and 6 bases separated the two germline ends. Germline loops: CDR1 SGHVS, CDR2 FNYEAQ. The chain's CDR3 is CASSLGTTNTGELFF. CDR3 DNA: TGTGCCAGCAGCTTAGGTACAACGAACACCGGGGAGCTGTTTTTT.

The V call is TRBV28, the J call TRBJ1-5; perhaps TRBD1 as D (5 bases). CDR3 size: 16 residues. The V and J ends lost 4 bases and 1 base respectively, with 14 bases between them. Germline CDR1 reads MDHEN; CDR2 reads SYDVKM. In DNA form, the CDR3 reads TGTGCCAGCAGTTCCTTTCAGGGTGCCAGCAATCAGCCCCAGCATTTT. Its protein is CASSSFQGASNQPQHF.

The chain recombines TRBV18 with TRBJ1-1; D is unresolved. Trimming shortened V by 3 bases and J by 0 bases, and 14 bases separated the two germline ends. CDR1 and CDR2 from the germline V gene are KGHSH and LQKENI. The CDR3 has 16 residues. CDR3: CASSPFEGILNTEAFF. Written as DNA, the CDR3 is TGTGCCAGCTCACCGTTCGAGGGCATCCTGAACACTGAAGCTTTCTTT.

The chain uses TRBV28 and TRBJ2-7; 7 bases align to TRBD1. Trimming cost V 5 bases and J 2 bases; bases outside gene matches: 6. The CDR3 extends over 14 amino acids. Germline V gene data show CDR1 as MDHEN and CDR2 as SYDVKM. The CDR3 sequence: CASSAPGQTYEQYF. The CDR3 DNA is TGTGCCAGCAGTGCGCCGGGACAGACCTACGAGCAGTACTTC.

The chain couples TRBV5-1 to TRBJ2-1; D is unclear. Germline V gene data show CDR1 as SGHRS and CDR2 as YFSETQ. V lost 0 bases and J lost 2, with 12 bases in between. The CDR3 runs to 16 residues. The CDR3 coding sequence is TGCGCCAGCAGCTTGGACGGTCTACGAGCCTACAATGAGCAGTTCTTC. It codes for CASSLDGLRAYNEQFF.

The chain is built from TRBV28 and TRBJ2-7; tentative D call: TRBD2 (5 bases). V was cut by 2 bases and J by 6 bases, with 20 bases left in between. CDR3 length equals 16 residues. Germline V gives CDR1 MDHEN, CDR2 SYDVKM. As DNA, the CDR3 is TGTGCCAGCAGTTTAGGGTCGAGGCCGGCGGGCTTCGAGCAGTACTTC. Protein: CASSLGSRPAGFEQYF. The full variable domain, rest sourced from reference TRBV28 and TRBJ2-7, is DVKVTQSSRYLVKRTGEKVFLECVQDMDHENMFWYRQDPGLGLRLIYFSYDVKMKEKGDIPEGYSVSREKKERFSLILESASTNQTSMYLCASSLGSRPAGFEQYFGPGTRLTVT.

This clone showed up just once. The chain recombines TRBV2 with TRBJ2-5; 8 positions match TRBD2. Per germline, CDR1 SNHLY and CDR2 FYNNEI. The CDR3 totals 15 residues. With 6 bases clipped from V and 3 bases from J, the junction kept 9 bases outside the gene matches. Written as DNA, the CDR3 is TGTGCCAGCAGCCCAGAGGGACTAGAAAAAGAGACCCAGTACTTC. It translates to CASSPEGLEKETQYF.

The rearrangement joins TRBV4-1 to TRBJ2-7; D perhaps matches TRBD2 (6 bases). The length of the CDR3 is 15 residues. Trimming removed 3 bases from V and 4 bases from J, with 16 bases in between. Looked up from germline, CDR1 is MGHRA and CDR2 is YSYEKL. This CDR3 reads CASSQAGTGVYEQYF. CDR3 DNA: TGCGCCAGCAGCCAGGCCGGGACTGGCGTTTACGAGCAGTACTTC.

The gene calls are TRBV15 and TRBJ2-3; 14 bases are shared with TRBD2. The V gene end was trimmed by 3 bases and the J gene end by 1 base; junction bases not matched to a gene: 6. The CDR3 extends over 18 amino acids. Germline V gene data show CDR1 as LNHNV and CDR2 as YYDKDF (reference sequence). As DNA, the CDR3 is TGTGCCACCAGCAGCGGGACTAGCGGGAGACTCGGCACAGATACGCAGTATTTT. It is translated as CATSSGTSGRLGTDTQYF.

The rearrangement links TRBV5-4 to TRBJ2-1, with a tentative D call TRBD2 (6 bases). The germline gives CDR1 SGHNT, CDR2 YYREEE (reference sequence). The V and J ends lost 2 bases and 0 bases respectively, with 15 bases between them. CDR3 length: 17 residues. As DNA, the CDR3 is TGTGCCAGCAGCTTACTAGCTCGGGGGACCTCCTACAATGAGCAGTTCTTC. It translates to CASSLLARGTSYNEQFF.

The chain has TRBV18 and TRBJ2-2; TRBD1 matches 8 bases. The CDR3 is made up of 15 amino acids. The ends lost 3 bases at V and 1 base at J; junction bases unmatched: 1. Per the germline V gene, CDR1 is KGHSH and CDR2 is LQKENI. The CDR3 coding sequence is TGTGCCAGCTCACCCGGGACAGGGAACACCGGGGAGCTGTTTTTT. Translated: CASSPGTGNTGELFF.

The V gene is TRBV2, the J gene TRBJ2-1; 9 bases line up with TRBD2. CDR1 is SNHLY, CDR2 FYNNEI, per germline. The CDR3 extends over 16 amino acids. V was pared by 8 bases and J by 9 bases, with 17 bases of the junction left unmatched. The chain's CDR3 is CASAKGLAGSVGEQFF. In DNA, the CDR3 is TGTGCCAGCGCCAAGGGGCTAGCGGGGAGTGTAGGTGAGCAGTTCTTC.

The chain is built from TRBV11-3 and TRBJ2-7, with D maybe TRBD2 (6 bases). V gave up 1 base and J gave up 1 base, with 8 bases separating them. Germline CDR1 is SGHNT and CDR2 is YENEEA. The CDR3 spans 14 residues. CDR3 nucleotides: TGTGCCAGCAGCTTAGCCGGGGGTTCCTACGAGCAGTACTTC. Its protein product is CASSLAGGSYEQYF.

The rearrangement uses TRBV9 and TRBJ2-3, with 7 bases matching TRBD2. The junction had 18 bases not matched to a gene; V was cut back by 2 bases and J by 6 bases. The CDR3 length is 18 residues. Germline CDR1 reads SGDLS; CDR2 reads YYNGEE. CDR3 nucleotide sequence: TGTGCCAGCAGCGTTCCGGTAGGTGCTGGCGGGAGTGGGGATACGCAGTATTTT. Translating gives CASSVPVGAGGSGDTQYF.

Notes on this clone: One end of the junction is discordant with germline, which a read error may explain. J is TRBJ2-5 and V is TRBV7-7; 7 bases map to TRBD1. The CDR3 is made up of 13 amino acids. CDR1 and CDR2 (germline): SSHAT, FNYEAQ (reference sequence). The CDR3 sequence is CASSLQGTETQYF. The DNA of the CDR3 is TGTGCTAGCAGCTTACAGGGGACGGAGACCCAGTACTTC.

The CDR3 DNA sequence: TGTGCCATCAGTGAGTCGATCGCGGCGGGAGAGGATCAGTACTTC. Translation: CAISESIAAGEDQYF. V gene TRBV10-3 combines with J gene TRBJ2-7, with 7 bases that match TRBD2. The CDR3 loop spans 15 amino acids. The junction had 12 bases not matched to a gene; V was cut back by 0 bases and J by 10 bases. Germline CDR1 and CDR2: ENHRY and SYGVKD.

The V and J genes are TRBV5-1 and TRBJ2-6; D perhaps matches TRBD2 (5 bases). Germline V gene lookup returns CDR1 SGHRS and CDR2 YFSETQ. V dropped 0 bases and J dropped 0 bases, with 7 bases sitting between them. CDR3 length: 16 residues. CDR3 loop: CASSLAGNSGANVLTF. CDR3 DNA sequence: TGCGCCAGCAGCTTGGCCGGGAACTCTGGGGCCAACGTCCTGACTTTC.